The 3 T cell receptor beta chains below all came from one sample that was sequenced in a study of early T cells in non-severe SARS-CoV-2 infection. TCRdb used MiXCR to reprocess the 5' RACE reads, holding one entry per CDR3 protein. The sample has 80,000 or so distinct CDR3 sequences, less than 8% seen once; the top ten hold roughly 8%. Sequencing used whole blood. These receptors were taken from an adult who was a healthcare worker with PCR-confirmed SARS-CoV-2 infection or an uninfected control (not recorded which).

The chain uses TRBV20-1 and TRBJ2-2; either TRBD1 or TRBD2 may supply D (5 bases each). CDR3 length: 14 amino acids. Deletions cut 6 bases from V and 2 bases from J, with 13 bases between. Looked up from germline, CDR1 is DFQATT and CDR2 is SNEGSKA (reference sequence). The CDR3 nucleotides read TGCAGTGCAGCCCGGGACCACAACACCGGGGAGCTGTTTTTT. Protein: CSAARDHNTGELFF.

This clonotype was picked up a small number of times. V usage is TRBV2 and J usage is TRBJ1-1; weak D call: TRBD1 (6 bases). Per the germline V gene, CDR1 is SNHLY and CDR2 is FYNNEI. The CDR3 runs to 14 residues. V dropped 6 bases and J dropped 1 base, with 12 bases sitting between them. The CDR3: CASRNPGQNTEAFF. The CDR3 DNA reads TGTGCCAGCAGGAATCCGGGACAGAACACTGAAGCTTTCTTT.

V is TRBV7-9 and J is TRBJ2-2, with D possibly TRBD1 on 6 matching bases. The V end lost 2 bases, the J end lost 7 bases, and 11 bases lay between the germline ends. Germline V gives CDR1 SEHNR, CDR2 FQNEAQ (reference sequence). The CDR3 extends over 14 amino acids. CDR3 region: CASSLPGVNGELFF. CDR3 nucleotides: TGTGCCAGCAGCTTACCAGGGGTTAACGGGGAGCTGTTTTTT.